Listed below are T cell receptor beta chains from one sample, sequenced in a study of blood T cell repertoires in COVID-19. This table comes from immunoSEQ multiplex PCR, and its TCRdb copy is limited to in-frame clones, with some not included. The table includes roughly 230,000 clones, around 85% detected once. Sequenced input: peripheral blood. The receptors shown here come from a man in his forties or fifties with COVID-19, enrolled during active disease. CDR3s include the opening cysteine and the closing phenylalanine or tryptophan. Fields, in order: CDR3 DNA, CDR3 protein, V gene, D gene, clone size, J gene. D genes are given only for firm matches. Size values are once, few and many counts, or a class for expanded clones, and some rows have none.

cdr3_nt: TGTGCCACCAGTGATGCAGGGGTTGGGGTCGACGAGCAGTACTTC
cdr3_aa: CATSDAGVGVDEQYF
v_call: TRBV24-1
d_call: NA
clone_size: NA
j_call: TRBJ2-7

cdr3_nt: TGTGCCTGGAGTGTAAGTAGTGGGCTGAGCCAGCCCCAGCATTTT
cdr3_aa: CAWSVSSGLSQPQHF
v_call: TRBV30
d_call: NA
clone_size: NA
j_call: TRBJ1-5

cdr3_nt: TGTGCCAGCAGTGAAGACGGCGGGGCATCCCAGCATTTT
cdr3_aa: CASSEDGGASQHF
v_call: TRBV6-1
d_call: NA
clone_size: NA
j_call: TRBJ1-5

cdr3_nt: TGTGCCAGCAGCGCCCGACAGGGGGCTAACTATGGCTACACCTTC
cdr3_aa: CASSARQGANYGYTF
v_call: TRBV9
d_call: TRBD1
clone_size: NA
j_call: TRBJ1-2

cdr3_nt: TGTGCCACCAGAAAATCCCCCGGGACAGGGTATGAGCAGTACTTC
cdr3_aa: CATRKSPGTGYEQYF
v_call: TRBV15
d_call: TRBD1
clone_size: NA
j_call: TRBJ2-7

cdr3_nt: TGTGCCAGCAGTTACTCGTTCAGGGGGATCTACAATGAGCAGTTCTTC
cdr3_aa: CASSYSFRGIYNEQFF
v_call: TRBV6-6
d_call: TRBD1
clone_size: NA
j_call: TRBJ2-1

cdr3_nt: TGTGCCACCGGGGGCTCCTACGAGCAGTACTTC
cdr3_aa: CATGGSYEQYF
v_call: TRBV19
d_call: NA
clone_size: NA
j_call: TRBJ2-7

cdr3_nt: TGCGCCAGCAGCCAAGATGAGTTTTGGGAGCAGTACTTC
cdr3_aa: CASSQDEFWEQYF
v_call: TRBV4-1
d_call: NA
clone_size: NA
j_call: TRBJ2-7

cdr3_nt: TGTGCCATCATGGGAACAGGGGCCCAAGAGACCCAGTACTTC
cdr3_aa: CAIMGTGAQETQYF
v_call: TRBV15
d_call: TRBD1
clone_size: NA
j_call: TRBJ2-5

cdr3_nt: TGTGCCAGCTCACCCAGGGGGCGCTATGGCTACACCTTC
cdr3_aa: CASSPRGRYGYTF
v_call: TRBV18
d_call: TRBD1
clone_size: NA
j_call: TRBJ1-2

cdr3_nt: TGTGCCAGCACCAACAGGGGAAACTATAATTCACCCCTCCACTTT
cdr3_aa: CASTNRGNYNSPLHF
v_call: TRBV6-5
d_call: TRBD1
clone_size: NA
j_call: TRBJ1-6

cdr3_nt: TGTGCCAGCAGTAGGACAGGGAGAACGGACAATGAGCAGTTCTTC
cdr3_aa: CASSRTGRTDNEQFF
v_call: TRBV6-5
d_call: TRBD1
clone_size: NA
j_call: TRBJ2-1

cdr3_nt: TGTGCCAGGGACCCGATAAACAGGGGGGAGCTGTTTTTT
cdr3_aa: CARDPINRGELFF
v_call: TRBV3-1/TRBV3-2
d_call: NA
clone_size: NA
j_call: TRBJ2-2

cdr3_nt: TGTGCCAGCAGCTACCGGGACTATAACAATGAGCAGTTCTTC
cdr3_aa: CASSYRDYNNEQFF
v_call: TRBV5-4
d_call: TRBD2
clone_size: NA
j_call: TRBJ2-1

cdr3_nt: TGCGCCAGCAGCCCCGACAGACTTTCTGAACATTCACCCCTCCACTTT
cdr3_aa: CASSPDRLSEHSPLHF
v_call: TRBV5-1
d_call: NA
clone_size: NA
j_call: TRBJ1-6

cdr3_nt: TGTGCCACCAGTGATTCGACTAGCATGGAGACCCAGTACTTC
cdr3_aa: CATSDSTSMETQYF
v_call: TRBV24-1
d_call: TRBD2
clone_size: few
j_call: TRBJ2-5

cdr3_nt: TGTGCCACAACGAACGGGGAAAAACTGTTTTTT
cdr3_aa: CATTNGEKLFF
v_call: TRBV6-6
d_call: NA
clone_size: few
j_call: TRBJ1-4

cdr3_nt: TGTGCCAGCAGGGAGCCGGGACAAAGCAATCAGCCCCAGCATTTT
cdr3_aa: CASREPGQSNQPQHF
v_call: TRBV6-5
d_call: NA
clone_size: NA
j_call: TRBJ1-5

cdr3_nt: TGCGCCAGCAGTGCATCCGGGGGAGGCAATCAGCCCCAGCATTTT
cdr3_aa: CASSASGGGNQPQHF
v_call: TRBV10-2
d_call: NA
clone_size: NA
j_call: TRBJ1-5

cdr3_nt: TGTGCCAGCACGGAAAGACAGGTCGTTTGGTACGAGCAGTACTTC
cdr3_aa: CASTERQVVWYEQYF
v_call: TRBV6-5
d_call: NA
clone_size: NA
j_call: TRBJ2-7

cdr3_nt: TGCGCCAGCAGCAGTGGGGACAGCTTTAACACTGAAGCTTTCTTT
cdr3_aa: CASSSGDSFNTEAFF
v_call: TRBV5-1
d_call: TRBD1
clone_size: NA
j_call: TRBJ1-1

cdr3_nt: TGTGCCAGGGCCGGGACAGCCTATAATTCACCCCTCCACTTT
cdr3_aa: CARAGTAYNSPLHF
v_call: TRBV5-3
d_call: TRBD1
clone_size: NA
j_call: TRBJ1-6

cdr3_nt: TGTGCCAGCAGCTCCCGGACTAGCGGGAGCACAGATACGCAGTATTTT
cdr3_aa: CASSSRTSGSTDTQYF
v_call: TRBV7-9
d_call: TRBD2
clone_size: NA
j_call: TRBJ2-3

cdr3_nt: TGTGCCAGCTCACAGGGCAGGGGGACTGAAGCTTTCTTT
cdr3_aa: CASSQGRGTEAFF
v_call: TRBV18
d_call: TRBD1
clone_size: once
j_call: TRBJ1-1

cdr3_nt: TGTGCCAGCAGCCAACCGATCGGTAGGGAGAGGATGAACACTGAAGCTTTCTTT
cdr3_aa: CASSQPIGRERMNTEAFF
v_call: TRBV7-9
d_call: NA
clone_size: NA
j_call: TRBJ1-1

cdr3_nt: TGTGCCACCAGGGACAGGGGAGGGAATACGCAGTATTTT
cdr3_aa: CATRDRGGNTQYF
v_call: TRBV19
d_call: TRBD1
clone_size: NA
j_call: TRBJ2-3

cdr3_nt: TGCGCCAGCAGCTTGGGAGGGACAGGGGTTACGCCTGAAGCTTTCTTT
cdr3_aa: CASSLGGTGVTPEAFF
v_call: TRBV5-1
d_call: TRBD1
clone_size: once
j_call: TRBJ1-1

cdr3_nt: TGTGCCAGTAGTATTCTGGGGGCGAACACTGAAGCTTTCTTT
cdr3_aa: CASSILGANTEAFF
v_call: TRBV19
d_call: NA
clone_size: NA
j_call: TRBJ1-1

cdr3_nt: TGTGCCAGCAGCTTAGGAGGAGGCCTTCGGAACGAGCAGTACTTC
cdr3_aa: CASSLGGGLRNEQYF
v_call: TRBV11-2
d_call: NA
clone_size: once
j_call: TRBJ2-7

cdr3_nt: TGTGCCAGTAGTATTCGACTAGCGGGGACGGGGGGGCTGTTTTTT
cdr3_aa: CASSIRLAGTGGLFF
v_call: TRBV19
d_call: TRBD2
clone_size: NA
j_call: TRBJ2-2

cdr3_nt: TGTGCCAGCAGCTCTCCGGGGGGGGCACGGGAGACCCAGTACTTC
cdr3_aa: CASSSPGGARETQYF
v_call: TRBV7-2
d_call: TRBD2
clone_size: NA
j_call: TRBJ2-5

cdr3_nt: TGTGCCACCTCGGGGGGTGTTGACAATGAGCAGTTCTTC
cdr3_aa: CATSGGVDNEQFF
v_call: TRBV5-4
d_call: TRBD2
clone_size: NA
j_call: TRBJ2-1

cdr3_nt: TGTGCCAGCAGCCTACCCGGGGGGCCCGCCTACAATGAGCAGTTCTTC
cdr3_aa: CASSLPGGPAYNEQFF
v_call: TRBV5-8
d_call: NA
clone_size: NA
j_call: TRBJ2-1

cdr3_nt: TGTGCCACACTACAGGGAAGGGGCACCGGGGAGCTGTTTTTT
cdr3_aa: CATLQGRGTGELFF
v_call: TRBV5-8
d_call: NA
clone_size: NA
j_call: TRBJ2-2

cdr3_nt: TGTGCCAGTAGGGGGGCGGGTAGAGCTTTCTTT
cdr3_aa: CASRGAGRAFF
v_call: TRBV19
d_call: NA
clone_size: NA
j_call: TRBJ1-1

cdr3_nt: TGTGCCAGCAGCCAAGATCTGGCGGGGACTTACAATGAGCAGTTCTTC
cdr3_aa: CASSQDLAGTYNEQFF
v_call: TRBV4-2
d_call: NA
clone_size: NA
j_call: TRBJ2-1

cdr3_nt: TGTGCCAGCAGCCCCGGACTAGCGGGGTACGAGCAGTTCTTC
cdr3_aa: CASSPGLAGYEQFF
v_call: TRBV7-3
d_call: TRBD2
clone_size: once
j_call: TRBJ2-1

cdr3_nt: TGTGCCAGTACCCGGGGGGGTAGATTGGGGAATCAGCCCCAGCATTTT
cdr3_aa: CASTRGGRLGNQPQHF
v_call: TRBV19
d_call: NA
clone_size: NA
j_call: TRBJ1-5

cdr3_nt: TGTGCCTGGAGTGGCACCCGCCTTGACAGTATCTCCTACGAGCAGTACTTC
cdr3_aa: CAWSGTRLDSISYEQYF
v_call: TRBV30
d_call: NA
clone_size: NA
j_call: TRBJ2-7

cdr3_nt: TGTGCCAGCAGTATCGGACAGGGGACATGGTACGAGCAGTACTTC
cdr3_aa: CASSIGQGTWYEQYF
v_call: TRBV6-5
d_call: TRBD1
clone_size: NA
j_call: TRBJ2-7

cdr3_nt: TGTGCCAGCAGGGGGGCGCGGGGGCCGGGGGCCAACGTCCTGACTTTC
cdr3_aa: CASRGARGPGANVLTF
v_call: TRBV2
d_call: NA
clone_size: once
j_call: TRBJ2-6

cdr3_nt: TGTGCCAGCAGTTCAGGACTAGCGGGGACCGGGGAGCTGTTTTTT
cdr3_aa: CASSSGLAGTGELFF
v_call: TRBV6-4
d_call: TRBD2
clone_size: NA
j_call: TRBJ2-2

cdr3_nt: TGCGCCAGCAGCCAAGACATGAGAACTAATGAAAAACTGTTTTTT
cdr3_aa: CASSQDMRTNEKLFF
v_call: TRBV4-1
d_call: NA
clone_size: NA
j_call: TRBJ1-4

cdr3_nt: TGTGCCTGGAGTGTCCCCACAGGGGGCGTCGGCTACACCTTC
cdr3_aa: CAWSVPTGGVGYTF
v_call: TRBV30
d_call: TRBD1
clone_size: few
j_call: TRBJ1-2

cdr3_nt: TGTGCCAGCAGCGCCGCCCTAGGCTATGGCTACACCTTC
cdr3_aa: CASSAALGYGYTF
v_call: TRBV7-9
d_call: NA
clone_size: NA
j_call: TRBJ1-2

cdr3_nt: TGCGCCAGCAGCATAGGAGGGGGCGTGGGAGAGACCCAGTACTTC
cdr3_aa: CASSIGGGVGETQYF
v_call: TRBV5-1
d_call: NA
clone_size: NA
j_call: TRBJ2-5

cdr3_nt: TGTGCCAGCAGCCAAGCTGGACTAGCGGGGGTAGAAGAGACCCAGTACTTC
cdr3_aa: CASSQAGLAGVEETQYF
v_call: TRBV14
d_call: TRBD2
clone_size: NA
j_call: TRBJ2-5

cdr3_nt: TGTGCCAGTAGTATAGGGGGGGGAGGCCAAGAGACCCAGTACTTC
cdr3_aa: CASSIGGGGQETQYF
v_call: TRBV19
d_call: TRBD2
clone_size: NA
j_call: TRBJ2-5

cdr3_nt: TGCGCCAGCAGCCCGGACAGTTTTTACGAGCAGTACTTC
cdr3_aa: CASSPDSFYEQYF
v_call: TRBV5-1
d_call: NA
clone_size: NA
j_call: TRBJ2-7

cdr3_nt: TGTGCCAGCAGCCCCCGCGGGGGGGTCAGGCCCCAGCATTTT
cdr3_aa: CASSPRGGVRPQHF
v_call: TRBV11-2
d_call: NA
clone_size: NA
j_call: TRBJ1-5

cdr3_nt: TGTGCCAGCAGTTACAGGGGGTTTGAAAAACTGTTTTTT
cdr3_aa: CASSYRGFEKLFF
v_call: TRBV12-3/TRBV12-4
d_call: TRBD1
clone_size: NA
j_call: TRBJ1-4

cdr3_nt: TGTGCCAGCAGTGAATCAGGGTATAATTCACCCCTCCACTTT
cdr3_aa: CASSESGYNSPLHF
v_call: TRBV25-1
d_call: NA
clone_size: few
j_call: TRBJ1-6

cdr3_nt: TGTGCCAGCTCACCAGCCCACGGAGGCCGAGCTTTCTTT
cdr3_aa: CASSPAHGGRAFF
v_call: TRBV18
d_call: NA
clone_size: NA
j_call: TRBJ1-1

cdr3_nt: TGCGCCAGCAGCTCTTTAGAGACCCAGTACTTC
cdr3_aa: CASSSLETQYF
v_call: TRBV5-1
d_call: NA
clone_size: NA
j_call: TRBJ2-5

cdr3_nt: TGTGCCAGCAGCCGCCGGGGGTCTAGCACAGATACGCAGTATTTT
cdr3_aa: CASSRRGSSTDTQYF
v_call: TRBV7-3
d_call: NA
clone_size: NA
j_call: TRBJ2-3

cdr3_nt: TGTGCCAGCAGTCCCCTCGACACAGGGGCCGAGCAGTACTTC
cdr3_aa: CASSPLDTGAEQYF
v_call: TRBV6-2/TRBV6-3
d_call: TRBD1
clone_size: many
j_call: TRBJ2-7

cdr3_nt: TGTGCCAGTACCGACAGGGGAGCTAGCACAGATACGCAGTATTTT
cdr3_aa: CASTDRGASTDTQYF
v_call: TRBV19
d_call: TRBD1
clone_size: NA
j_call: TRBJ2-3